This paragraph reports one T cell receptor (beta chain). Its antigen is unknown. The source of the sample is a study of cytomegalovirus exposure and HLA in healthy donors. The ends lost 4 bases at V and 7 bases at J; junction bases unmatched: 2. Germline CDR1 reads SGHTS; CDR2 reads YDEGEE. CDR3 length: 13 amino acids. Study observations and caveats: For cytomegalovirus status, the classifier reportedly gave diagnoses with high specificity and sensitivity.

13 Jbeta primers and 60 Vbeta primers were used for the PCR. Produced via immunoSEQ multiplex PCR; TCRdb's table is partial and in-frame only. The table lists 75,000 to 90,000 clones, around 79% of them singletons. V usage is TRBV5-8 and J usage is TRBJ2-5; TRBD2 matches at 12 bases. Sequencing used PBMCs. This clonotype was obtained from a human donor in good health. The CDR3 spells CASSPGLAGTQYF. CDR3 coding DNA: TGTGCCAGCAGCCCGGGACTAGCGGGGACCCAGTACTTC.